Presented here are 2 T cell receptor beta chains from one specimen sequenced in a study of regulatory T cells in long-lasting Graves disease. Relying on iRepertoire HTBI primers and Arm-PCR of CDR3 regions, the team built TCR beta libraries. One entry per CDR3 protein results from TCRdb running MiXCR on the multiplex PCR reads. The table lists approximately 290,000 distinct CDR3 sequences, 20% to 25% of them singletons. Time point of the sample: persistent/refractory GD, antithyroid drugs over 5 years with positive TRAb. After RNA was extracted from PBMCs, the TCR library was made from it. The sequencing here drew on peripheral blood mononuclear cells (PBMCs), taken when the disease was refractory, from a patient treated with antithyroid drugs. Source of these receptors: a female donor with Graves disease.

This clonotype was found many times. The rearrangement uses TRBV7-2 and TRBJ2-6; 8 bases line up with TRBD1. The trim removed 5 bases at V and 2 bases at J, leaving 2 bases unmatched. There are 15 residues in the CDR3. CDR1 is SGHTA, CDR2 FQGNSA, per germline. This CDR3 reads CASSTDRAGANVLTF. CDR3 coding DNA: TGTGCCAGCAGCACGGACAGGGCTGGGGCCAACGTCCTGACTTTC.

In DNA, the CDR3 is TGCGCCAGCAGCCCCCTTGGAGCTATGAACACTGAAGCTTTCTTT. Its protein product is CASSPLGAMNTEAFF. V usage is TRBV5-1 and J usage is TRBJ1-1; D gene unclear. The V and J ends lost 4 bases and 0 bases respectively, with 13 bases between them. CDR1 and CDR2 from the germline V gene are SGHRS and YFSETQ. The CDR3 extends over 15 amino acids.